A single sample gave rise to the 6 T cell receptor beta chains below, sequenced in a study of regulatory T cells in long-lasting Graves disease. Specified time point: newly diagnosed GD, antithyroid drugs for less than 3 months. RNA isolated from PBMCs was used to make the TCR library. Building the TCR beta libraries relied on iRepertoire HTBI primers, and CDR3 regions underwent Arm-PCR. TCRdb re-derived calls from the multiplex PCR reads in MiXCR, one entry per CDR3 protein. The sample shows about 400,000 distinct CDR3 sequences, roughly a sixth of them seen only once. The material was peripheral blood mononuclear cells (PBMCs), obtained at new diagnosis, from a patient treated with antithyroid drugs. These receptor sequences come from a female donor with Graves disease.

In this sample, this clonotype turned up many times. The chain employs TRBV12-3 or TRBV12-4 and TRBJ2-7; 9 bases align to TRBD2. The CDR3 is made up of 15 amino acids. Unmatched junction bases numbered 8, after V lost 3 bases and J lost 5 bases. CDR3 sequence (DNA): TGTGCCAGCAGTTTGCGAGCTAGCGGGATCGACGAGCAGTACTTC. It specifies CASSLRASGIDEQYF.

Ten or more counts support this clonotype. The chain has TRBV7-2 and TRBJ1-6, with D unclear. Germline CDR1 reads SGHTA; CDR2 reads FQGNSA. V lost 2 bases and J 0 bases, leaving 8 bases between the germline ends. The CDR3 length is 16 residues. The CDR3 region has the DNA TGTGCCAGCAGCTTATATGGGAGCTCCTATAATTCACCCCTCCACTTT. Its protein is CASSLYGSSYNSPLHF.

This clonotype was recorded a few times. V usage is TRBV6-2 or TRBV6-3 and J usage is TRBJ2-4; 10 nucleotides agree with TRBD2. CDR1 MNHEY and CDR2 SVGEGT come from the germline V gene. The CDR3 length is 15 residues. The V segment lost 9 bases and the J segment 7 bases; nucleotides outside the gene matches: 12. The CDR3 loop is CASVGERGGKNIQYF. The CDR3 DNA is TGTGCCAGTGTGGGAGAGCGGGGGGGCAAGAACATTCAGTACTTC.

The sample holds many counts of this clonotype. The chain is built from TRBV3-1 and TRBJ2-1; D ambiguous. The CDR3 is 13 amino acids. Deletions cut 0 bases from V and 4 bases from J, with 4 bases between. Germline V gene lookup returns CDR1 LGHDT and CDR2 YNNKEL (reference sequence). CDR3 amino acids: CASSQDQYNEQFF. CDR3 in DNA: TGTGCCAGCAGCCAAGATCAATACAATGAGCAGTTCTTC.

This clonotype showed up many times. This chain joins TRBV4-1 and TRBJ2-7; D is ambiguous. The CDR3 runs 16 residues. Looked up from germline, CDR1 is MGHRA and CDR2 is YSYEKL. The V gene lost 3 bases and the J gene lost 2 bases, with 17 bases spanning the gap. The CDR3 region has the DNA TGCGCCAGCAGCCAGGAATACATAGAACGGACCTACGAGCAGTACTTC. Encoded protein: CASSQEYIERTYEQYF.

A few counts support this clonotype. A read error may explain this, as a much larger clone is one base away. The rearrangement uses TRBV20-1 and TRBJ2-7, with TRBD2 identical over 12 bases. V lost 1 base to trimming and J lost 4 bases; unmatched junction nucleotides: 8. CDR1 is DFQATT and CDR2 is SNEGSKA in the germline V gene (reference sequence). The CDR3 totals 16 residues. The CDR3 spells CSARGASGGARYEQYF. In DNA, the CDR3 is TGCAGTGCTAGAGGGGCTAGCGGGGGGGCGCGTTACGAGCAGTACTTC.